The next 18 T cell receptor beta chains were all read from a single sample in a study of blood T cell repertoires in COVID-19 (dated by TCRdb to about 2020). The receptor library was made with the immunoSEQ multiplex PCR assay. The clones in this table, taken by TCRdb from immuneACCESS, are in-frame only. Not every clone is retained; where verified, under half of the shortfall comes from an unresolved V gene, and the cause of the rest is unknown. This sample has hundreds of thousands of clones in its table, and about nine tenths of those were observed once. The top ten hold less than 0.75% of the sample. The specimen was peripheral blood. The receptors were gathered from a man aged 40-49 years with acute or convalescent COVID-19.

This clone was picked up one time. The chain links TRBV5-5 to TRBJ1-4; 7 bases map to TRBD1. The CDR3 has 16 residues. Germline lookup yields CDR1 SGHKS and CDR2 YYEKEE (reference sequence). J was trimmed by 0 bases and V by 4 bases; bases with no gene match: 6. CDR3 sequence reads: CASSRPQGATNEKLFF. Written as DNA, the CDR3 is TGTGCCAGCAGCCGGCCCCAGGGGGCAACTAATGAAAAACTGTTTTTT.

The chain recombines TRBV5-1 with TRBJ2-5, with 7 bases aligning to TRBD2. J lost 5 bases, V lost 4 bases, and 8 bases had no gene match. The CDR3 length is 14 residues. Germline CDR1 and CDR2: SGHRS and YFSETQ. In DNA form, the CDR3 reads TGCGCCAGCAGCCTGTCGACTAGCAGGGAGACCCAGTACTTC. It encodes CASSLSTSRETQYF.

The chain couples TRBV27 to TRBJ2-7, with 8 nucleotides matching TRBD2. The CDR3 runs to 14 residues. Germline CDR1 reads MNHEY; CDR2 reads SMNVEV (reference sequence). V dropped 5 bases and J dropped 5; count of bases not matched to a gene: 8. This CDR3 is CASSRGLAPHEQYF. As DNA, the CDR3 is TGTGCCAGCAGTCGAGGACTAGCACCTCACGAGCAGTACTTC.

V usage is TRBV6-1 and J usage is TRBJ2-7, with 7 nucleotides matching TRBD1. The V segment lost 3 bases and the J segment 0 bases; nucleotides outside the gene matches: 11. The CDR3 is 17 amino acids. Germline CDR1 MNHNS, CDR2 SASEGT. In nucleotides, the CDR3 is TGTGCCAGCAGTGAGGTTGGGACAGTAACCATCTCCTACGAGCAGTACTTC. As protein: CASSEVGTVTISYEQYF.

This chain uses TRBV5-1 with TRBJ1-4, with 8 bases identical to TRBD1. CDR3 size: 18 residues. After removal of 0 bases from V and 4 bases from J, the junction contained 11 bases not matched to a gene. Germline loops: CDR1 SGHRS, CDR2 YFSETQ. CDR3 bases: TGCGCCAGCAGCTTGGCTGGGACAGGTTATGGAGGTAATGAAAAACTGTTTTTT. Encoded protein: CASSLAGTGYGGNEKLFF. Supplemented by reference TRBV5-1 and TRBJ1-4, the full variable domain reads KAGVTQTPRYLIKTRGQQVTLSCSPISGHRSVSWYQQTPGQGLQFLFEYFSETQRNKGNFPGRFSGRQFSNSRSEMNVSTLELGDSALYLCASSLAGTGYGGNEKLFFGSGTQLSVL.

This rearrangement joins TRBV3-1 (or the pseudogene TRBV3-2) to TRBJ1-2; 7 bases map to TRBD1. In germline, CDR1 is LGHDT, CDR2 YNNKEL (reference sequence). The V and J ends lost 3 bases and 5 bases, in that order; junction bases with no gene match: 3. The CDR3 is 13 amino acids. The CDR3 protein is CASSHGTVYGYTF. CDR3 nucleotides: TGTGCCAGCAGCCACGGGACAGTATATGGCTACACCTTC.

The rearrangement links TRBV2 to TRBJ2-7, with D tentatively TRBD1 (6 bases). Germline CDR1 is SNHLY and CDR2 is FYNNEI. The CDR3 sequence is 17 residues long. The V end was cut by 4 bases, the J end by 5 bases, with 24 bases between. This CDR3 is CASSGRDTGIRRNEQYF. DNA of the CDR3: TGTGCCAGCAGTGGAAGAGACACAGGGATTCGACGGAACGAGCAGTACTTC. The whole variable domain, remainder taken from reference TRBV2 and TRBJ2-7, is EPEVTQTPSHQVTQMGQEVILRCVPISNHLYFYWYRQILGQKVEFLVSFYNNEISEKSEIFDDQFSVERPDGSNFTLKIRSTKLEDSAMYFCASSGRDTGIRRNEQYFGPGTRLTVT.

V and J are TRBV6-6 and TRBJ2-7; 8 bases fit TRBD1. Germline V CDR1 and CDR2: MNHNY, SVGAGI (reference sequence). The CDR3 has 14 amino acids. With 7 bases clipped from V and 5 bases from J, the junction kept 10 bases outside the gene matches. CDR3 nucleotides: TGTGCCAGCAACTGGGGGACAGGCGGAAACGAGCAGTACTTC. Translating it yields CASNWGTGGNEQYF.

The rearrangement uses TRBV7-9 and TRBJ2-5, with TRBD2 matching 12 bases. The CDR3 has 16 amino acids. V dropped 4 bases and J dropped 5; count of bases not matched to a gene: 8. Germline loops: CDR1 SEHNR, CDR2 FQNEAQ (reference sequence). Here the CDR3 reads CASSSTLAGGPETQYF. CDR3 nucleotide sequence: TGTGCCAGCAGCTCTACCCTAGCGGGGGGGCCGGAGACCCAGTACTTC.

Note on this clone: This specimen includes other DNA sequences encoding the same CDR3. The rearrangement uses TRBV3-1 (or the pseudogene TRBV3-2) and TRBJ2-7; tentative D call: TRBD2 (5 bases). This CDR3 region has 13 residues. Germline V gene lookup returns CDR1 LGHDT and CDR2 YNNKEL (reference sequence). V was clipped by 3 bases and J by 1 base, with 7 bases between them. CDR3 sequence reads: CASSQGRSYEQYF. CDR3 sequence (DNA): TGTGCCAGCAGCCAGGGGAGATCCTACGAGCAGTACTTC.

The chain combines TRBV18 with TRBJ1-5, with a possible D match to TRBD1 (5 bases). Trimming took 3 bases from V and 5 from J, leaving 11 bases between them. The CDR3 loop spans 14 amino acids. CDR1 and CDR2 from the germline V gene are KGHSH and LQKENI. The CDR3: CASSPGGDYQPQHF. DNA of the CDR3: TGTGCCAGCTCACCCGGGGGGGACTATCAGCCCCAGCATTTT.

The V and J genes are TRBV27 and TRBJ2-3, with a possible D match to TRBD2 (5 bases). Germline assignment: CDR1 MNHEY and CDR2 SMNVEV (reference sequence). Trimming removed 5 bases at V and 8 bases at J, with 20 bases between. The CDR3 sequence is 15 residues long. CDR3 in amino acids: CASSPREALRGTQYF. CDR3 sequence (DNA): TGTGCCAGCAGTCCCCGTGAGGCACTACGGGGTACGCAGTATTTT.

The V and J genes are TRBV6-6 and TRBJ1-2, with 7 nucleotides matching TRBD1. The CDR3 contains 14 residues. The J segment lost 5 bases and the V segment lost 5 bases, leaving 8 bases of the junction unmatched. Germline values: CDR1 MNHNY, CDR2 SVGAGI (reference sequence). The CDR3 reads CASSTGTAAYGYTF. CDR3 sequence (DNA): TGTGCCAGCAGTACCGGGACAGCGGCTTATGGCTACACCTTC.

V is TRBV10-1 and J is TRBJ2-3; 8 bases are shared with TRBD2. CDR3 length: 15 amino acids. Trimming took 2 bases from V and 0 from J; bases not matched to a gene: 1. Germline V gene data show CDR1 as WNHNN and CDR2 as SYGVQD (reference sequence). CDR3 nucleotide sequence: TGCGCCAGCAGTGAGCTAGCGGGTAGCACAGATACGCAGTATTTT. It translates to CASSELAGSTDTQYF.

This chain joins TRBV7-8 and TRBJ2-4; a possible D gene is TRBD1 (6 bases). V was cut by 5 bases and J by 0 bases, with 11 bases left in between. This CDR3 spans 15 amino acids. CDR1 and CDR2 (germline): SGHVS, FQNEAQ. CDR3 residues: CASSGTPLAKNIQYF. The CDR3 DNA is TGTGCCAGCAGCGGGACACCACTAGCCAAAAACATTCAGTACTTC.

The chain uses TRBV19 and TRBJ1-2, with D possibly being TRBD1 (6 bases). This CDR3 is built from 13 residues. V shed 1 base and J shed 4 bases, with 7 bases lying between them. Germline-derived CDR1 and CDR2 are LNHDA and SQIVND (reference sequence). The CDR3 DNA follows: TGTGCCAGTAGTATAGGGACAGTCTATGGCTACACCTTC. It encodes CASSIGTVYGYTF.

CDR3 in DNA: TGTGCCAGCAGCAAAGGTAACCGGGGGACCTACAATGAGCAGTTCTTC. It codes for CASSKGNRGTYNEQFF. This chain connects TRBV21-1 to TRBJ2-1; TRBD2 was called by the table and not checked on the DNA. TRBV21-1 is deemed a pseudogene. The CDR3 extends over 16 amino acids.

The V gene is TRBV2, the J gene TRBJ1-4; a possible D gene is TRBD1 (6 bases). The CDR3 has 16 amino acids. CDR1 and CDR2 from the germline V gene are SNHLY and FYNNEI. Trimming pared 4 bases from V and 0 bases from J, leaving 12 bases between. CDR3 residues: CASSGQGPSTNEKLFF. DNA for the CDR3: TGTGCCAGCAGTGGGCAGGGGCCTTCAACTAATGAAAAACTGTTTTTT.